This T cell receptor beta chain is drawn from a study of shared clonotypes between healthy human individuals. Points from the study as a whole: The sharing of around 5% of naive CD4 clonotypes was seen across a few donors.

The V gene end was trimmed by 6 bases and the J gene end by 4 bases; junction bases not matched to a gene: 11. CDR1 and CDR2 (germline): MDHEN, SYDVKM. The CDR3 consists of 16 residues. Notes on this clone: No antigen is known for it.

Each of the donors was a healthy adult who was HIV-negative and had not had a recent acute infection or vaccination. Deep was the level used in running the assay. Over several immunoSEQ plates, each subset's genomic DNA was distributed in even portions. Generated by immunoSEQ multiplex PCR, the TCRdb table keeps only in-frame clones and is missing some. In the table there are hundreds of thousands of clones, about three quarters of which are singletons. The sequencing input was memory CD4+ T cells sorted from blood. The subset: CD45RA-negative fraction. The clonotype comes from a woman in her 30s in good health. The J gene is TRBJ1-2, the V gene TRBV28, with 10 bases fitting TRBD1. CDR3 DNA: TGTGCCAGCAGGACCTCACGACAGGGGGCGACCTATGGCTACACCTTC. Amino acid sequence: CASRTSRQGATYGYTF.